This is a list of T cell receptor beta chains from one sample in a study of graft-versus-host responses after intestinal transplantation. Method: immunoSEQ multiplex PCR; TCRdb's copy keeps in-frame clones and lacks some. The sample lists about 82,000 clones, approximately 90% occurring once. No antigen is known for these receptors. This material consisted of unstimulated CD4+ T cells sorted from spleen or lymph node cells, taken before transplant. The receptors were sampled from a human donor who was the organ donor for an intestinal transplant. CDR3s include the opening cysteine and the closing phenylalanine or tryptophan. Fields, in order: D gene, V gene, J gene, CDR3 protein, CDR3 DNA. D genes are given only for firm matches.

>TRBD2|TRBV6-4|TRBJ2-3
CASRASGGTDTQYF
TGTGCCAGCAGGGCTAGCGGGGGCACAGATACGCAGTATTTT
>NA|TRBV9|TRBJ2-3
CASSVSLRGDTQYF
TGTGCCAGCAGCGTTTCTTTAAGGGGGGATACGCAGTATTTT
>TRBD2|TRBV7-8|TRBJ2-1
CASSLVRAGLANEQFF
TGTGCCAGCAGCTTAGTTCGTGCGGGACTAGCCAATGAGCAGTTCTTC
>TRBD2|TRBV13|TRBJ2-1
CASSLVSLLAGGRNEQFF
TGTGCCAGCAGCTTAGTTTCACTTCTAGCGGGAGGGCGCAATGAGCAGTTCTTC
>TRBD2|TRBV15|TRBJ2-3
CATSARIRTSRKSDTQYF
TGTGCCACCAGCGCGAGAATCAGGACTAGCAGGAAATCAGATACGCAGTATTTT
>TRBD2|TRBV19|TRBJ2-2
CASMGQGTSGRPQSNTGELFF
TGTGCCAGTATGGGACAGGGGACTAGCGGGAGGCCCCAATCGAACACCGGGGAGCTGTTTTTT
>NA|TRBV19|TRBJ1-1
CASSPAERTEAFF
TGTGCCAGTAGTCCGGCGGAGAGAACTGAAGCTTTCTTT
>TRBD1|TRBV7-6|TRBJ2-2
CASSPPFWDRKNTGELFF
TGTGCCAGCAGCCCACCTTTCTGGGACAGAAAAAACACCGGGGAGCTGTTTTTT
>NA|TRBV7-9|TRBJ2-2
CASSAFSGELFF
TGTGCCAGCAGCGCTTTTAGCGGGGAGCTGTTTTTT
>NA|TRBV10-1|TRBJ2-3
CASSVQPSTDTQYF
TGCGCCAGCAGTGTACAGCCAAGCACAGATACGCAGTATTTT
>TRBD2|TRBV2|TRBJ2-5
CASSDTVAGHFETQYF
TGTGCCAGCAGTGATACCGTAGCGGGGCATTTTGAGACCCAGTACTTC
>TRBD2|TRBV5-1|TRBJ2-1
CASGKAGGVYNEQFF
TGCGCCAGCGGAAAGGCGGGAGGGGTATACAATGAGCAGTTCTTC
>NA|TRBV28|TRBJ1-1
CASRNLKGSVTEAFF
TGTGCCAGCAGAAACCTCAAGGGGTCGGTCACTGAAGCTTTCTTT
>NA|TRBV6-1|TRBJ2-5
CASSEGILGVETQYF
TGTGCCAGCAGTGAAGGGATATTAGGGGTAGAGACCCAGTACTTC
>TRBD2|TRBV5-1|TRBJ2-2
CASSFGGGVTGELFF
TGCGCCAGCAGCTTTGGCGGGGGGGTCACCGGGGAGCTGTTTTTT
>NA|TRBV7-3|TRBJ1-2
CASSLTARDGYTF
TGTGCCAGCAGCCTCACAGCCAGGGATGGCTACACCTTC
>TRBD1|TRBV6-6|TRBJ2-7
CASSYGDSSYEQYF
TGTGCCAGCAGTTACGGGGACAGCTCCTACGAGCAGTACTTC
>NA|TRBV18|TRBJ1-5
CASSQETTGPQHF
TGTGCCAGCTCACAAGAAACGACAGGGCCCCAGCATTTT
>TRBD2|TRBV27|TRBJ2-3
CASSRAGGSDTQYF
TGTGCCAGCAGTCGAGCGGGAGGGTCAGATACGCAGTATTTT